This T cell receptor beta chain is drawn from a study of CD8+ T cells in alopecia areata. The CDR3 contains 14 residues. With 6 bases removed from V and 0 bases from J, the gap between germline ends came to 12 bases. Per the germline V gene, CDR1 is GTSNPN and CDR2 is SVGIG (reference sequence). cDNA reverse transcribed from extracted RNA served as the sequencing template. TCRdb's table, derived via immunoSEQ multiplex PCR, lists solely in-frame clones and lacks some. The sample shows more than 110,000 clones, 45% to 60% of them seen only once. This sample's treatment: oral pan-JAK inhibitor, 5-10 mg twice daily. This clone was counted a few times.

The genes are TRBV30 and TRBJ1-5; no firm D call. This TCR was recovered from a human donor with alopecia areata. The sequencing used CD8+ T cells sorted from blood, collected at week 4, from a patient treated with tofacitinib. The CDR3 is CACKADSSNQPQHF. In nucleotides, the CDR3 is TGTGCCTGTAAAGCGGACTCTAGCAATCAGCCCCAGCATTTT.